This TCR beta chain was sequenced for a study of identical twins (dated by TCRdb to about 2016). With regard to the full study: The study deep-sequenced TCR alpha and beta repertoires from monozygotic twins, unrelated adults of various ages and cord blood to test whether fetal clonotypes persist. Replicate twin experiments were performed at different times using different library preparation protocols to rule out contamination. Study-wide conclusions, independent of this receptor: Zero-insertion analyses could be partly confounded by invariant T cells such as MAIT and iNKT, though diverse VJ usage argued against such confounding for most clonotypes. Out-of-frame TCR alpha sharing in monozygotic twins was systematically underestimated by recombination models, whereas sharing between unrelated individuals was in agreement with the recombination models. A weaker excess of twin sharing was found in beta out-of-frame sequences because the signal-to-noise ratio was lowered by fewer shared sequences. Out-of-frame TCR alpha sequences shared between twins showed an excess of low generation-probability sequences compared with coincidental sharing between unrelated individuals. Fewer insertions were carried by abundant cord blood beta clonotypes; a weaker similar trend was observed in young adult naive repertoires, while no such trend was observed in memory repertoires. Because the same donors could not be followed over many years, conclusions were based on cross-sectional statistical analysis.

This clonotype was observed many times. Its specific antigen is unknown. No base qualities exist here, and no much larger clone lies one base off it. Only healthy Caucasian donors were included. Three unrelated non-twin adults were also sequenced: a male aged 18 to 30, a male aged 50 to 60 and a female aged 50 to 60. Miltenyi CD45RO+ enrichment and human naive T-cell isolation kits were used to isolate memory (CD45RO+) and naive T cells from PBMC. The library was produced with 5' RACE. For sequencing, an Illumina HiSeq 2000 was employed. A universal primer binding site was added through template switching, and the final cDNA carried a unique molecular identifier so that TCR cDNA molecules could be counted accurately. Specific primers in the conserved constant-segment region were used to synthesize first-strand cDNA for the TCR alpha and beta chains. To control for contamination, every cDNA library was double barcoded, receiving both a SMART-Mk sample barcode and Illumina barcodes. TruSeq adapter sequences, together with Illumina sample barcodes, were added in two successive PCR steps. Sequencing of the TCR alpha and beta cDNA libraries was done on the Illumina HiSeq platform using custom primers. The original pipeline was this. MiGEC processed the raw reads to extract unique molecular identifiers, while MiXCR was used to determine the CDR3 positions. For each individual, recombination models were inferred using an EM algorithm with the repgenHMM and IGoR tools. The analysis of shared clonotypes was done with the tcR package in R, with sharing normalized by the product of cloneset sizes. To study raw recombination free of thymic and clonal selection effects, out-of-frame nonproductive sequences were analyzed. TCRdb took the public reads, trimmed them with fastp at Q25, ran MiXCR for clone calling and kept in-frame beta chains. For every CDR3 protein sequence, its rows merge into one entry that carries the most common genes and DNA. The V and J calls and clone size are TCRdb's, not the authors'. The sample yields under 450,000 distinct CDR3 sequences; roughly 20% were counted once. The ten largest account for 10% to 15% of the sample.

Sequences LGHNA (CDR1) and YNFKEQ (CDR2) are obtained from the germline V gene. The CDR3 goes from the cysteine to the phenylalanine over 15 residues. The DNA shown is the 45-base CDR3, in frame from base 1. Trimming takes 0 bases from V and 1 base from J, and the germline ends sit 9 bases apart. The chain is encoded by TRBV4-2 joined to TRBJ1-1; the D gene cannot be named for sure. This receptor was identified in a man between 45 and 60 years old in good health. Sequences were obtained from naive T cells sorted from blood. In the paper's terms, the cell subset or site label means: cells isolated with a human naive T-cell isolation kit. CDR3 sequence: CASSQEDGRNTEAFF. The bases read TGTGCCAGCAGCCAAGAGGACGGAAGGAACACTGAAGCTTTCTTT.